Listed below are T cell receptor beta chains from one sample, sequenced in a study of T cells in Graves' hyperthyroidism and ophthalmopathy. One entry per CDR3 protein results from TCRdb running MiXCR on the multiplex PCR reads. The data hold some 250,000 distinct CDR3 sequences, with approximately 15% observed a single time. Sequencing was performed on blood. These receptors originate from a woman aged 40 to 50 with Graves' hyperthyroidism that later progressed to Graves' ophthalmopathy. Both conserved end residues are part of each CDR3. Fields, in order: J gene, V gene, clone size, D gene, CDR3 DNA, CDR3 protein. The D gene is left open where the match is weak. Clone size appears in some rows only: once, few, many, or a class for an expanded clone.

TRBJ2-5 | TRBV14 | few | . | TGTGCCAGCAGCCAGGGACGAGGCGGGATGGAGGAGACCCAGTACTTC | CASSQGRGGMEETQYF
TRBJ1-2 | TRBV27 | . | TRBD1 | TGTGCCAGCAGTTTATCGGGCAGGGGGCGCGTATATGGCTACACCTTC | CASSLSGRGRVYGYTF
TRBJ2-1 | TRBV20-1 | many | . | TGCAGTGCTCCCGCCATGGATGGGAGCTCCTACAATGAGCAGTTCTTC | CSAPAMDGSSYNEQFF
TRBJ2-1 | TRBV6-5 | many | . | TGTGCCAGCAGTTACCAGACTCCGGGACCAGGGGTAGAGCAGTTCTTC | CASSYQTPGPGVEQFF
TRBJ2-6 | TRBV28 | many | TRBD2 | TGTGCCAGCAGTTTGGGAGGGGCTGGGGCCAACGTCCTGACTTTC | CASSLGGAGANVLTF
TRBJ1-1 | TRBV20-1 | few | . | TGCAGTGCCACCCCAAGGGTGGCTTTCTTT | CSATPRVAFF
TRBJ1-2 | TRBV2 | . | . | TGTGCCAGCAGGGACACAGTAGCCGGCTACACCTTC | CASRDTVAGYTF
TRBJ1-1 | TRBV20-1 | many | . | TGCAGTGCTAGAGACCGAAACAAGACCTTGAACACTGAAGCTTTCTTT | CSARDRNKTLNTEAFF
TRBJ2-1 | TRBV19 | . | . | TGTGCCAGTAGTATAGGGCGACCACTGAATGAGCAGTTCTTC | CASSIGRPLNEQFF
TRBJ2-2 | TRBV9 | many | . | TGTGCCAGCAGCGGGCCTATCGCAGAGACCAACACCGGGGAGCTGTTTTTT | CASSGPIAETNTGELFF
TRBJ2-7 | TRBV5-1 | few | TRBD1 | TGCGCCAGCAGCCTGGGGACAGGTACAATTTTACGGTGGGGATATCCCTACGAGCAGTACTTC | CASSLGTGTILRWGYPYEQYF
TRBJ2-3 | TRBV5-8 | . | . | TGTGCCAGCAGCTTTGAACAGATCACAGATACGCAGTATTTT | CASSFEQITDTQYF
TRBJ2-7 | TRBV28 | many | TRBD2 | TGTGCCAGCATGGGGGCGGGAGGGCCTTTTTACGAGCAGTACTTC | CASMGAGGPFYEQYF
TRBJ1-1 | TRBV25-1 | many | . | TGTGCCAGCAGCCCCAGGGACACAATGAACACTGAAGCTTTCTTT | CASSPRDTMNTEAFF
TRBJ1-5 | TRBV11-2 | many | . | TGTGCCAGCAGCTTAGGGCCGAATCAGCCCCAGCATTTT | CASSLGPNQPQHF
TRBJ1-6 | TRBV28 | many | . | TGTGCCAGCAGTTTAGAGATTAGGGGGTTTTCCCTCCACTTT | CASSLEIRGFSLHF
TRBJ2-1 | TRBV7-7 | . | . | TGTGCCCCAGCGGGACAAACAAATGAGCAGTTCTTC | CAPAGQTNEQFF
TRBJ1-1 | TRBV12-3/TRBV12-4 | many | TRBD1 | TGTGCCAGCAGTTTCCCTCACAGGGGCGCTAACACTGAAGCTTTCTTT | CASSFPHRGANTEAFF
TRBJ2-5 | TRBV12-3/TRBV12-4 | many | TRBD2 | TGTGCCAGCGGACTAGCGGGAGGGCTGGAGACCCAGTACTTC | CASGLAGGLETQYF
TRBJ1-5 | TRBV2 | many | . | TGTGCCAGCCGCCCCCACCGGGGGGATAGCAATCAGCCCCAGCATTTT | CASRPHRGDSNQPQHF
TRBJ2-1 | TRBV4-1 | few | . | TGCGCCAGCAGCTCTTTCAATGAGCAGTTCTTC | CASSSFNEQFF
TRBJ2-3 | TRBV7-9 | many | . | TGTGCCAGCAGAGGTCTAGAGACTACGCAGTATTTT | CASRGLETTQYF
TRBJ1-4 | TRBV11-2 | many | . | TGTGCCAGCAGCACCGGGACATGGTCTGAAAAACTGTTTTTT | CASSTGTWSEKLFF
TRBJ1-1 | TRBV19 | many | TRBD1 | TGTGCCAGTATCGAGCACCGGGACAGGGGTGAAGCTTTCTTT | CASIEHRDRGEAFF
TRBJ1-1 | TRBV27 | many | . | TGTGCCAGCAGTTTATTTCAGAACACTGAAGCTTTCTTT | CASSLFQNTEAFF
TRBJ2-3 | TRBV15 | many | TRBD1 | TGTGCCACCAGCAGTTATCTGGACAGGGTCAGCACAGATACGCAGTATTTT | CATSSYLDRVSTDTQYF
TRBJ2-3 | TRBV20-1 | . | . | TGCAGTGCTAGTGCCACGAACACAGATACGCAGTATTTT | CSASATNTDTQYF
TRBJ2-4 | TRBV7-2 | many | TRBD2 | TGTGCCAGCAGCTTATCGTCAAATCCTAGCGGCAAAAACATTCAGTACTTC | CASSLSSNPSGKNIQYF
TRBJ2-7 | TRBV20-1 | many | TRBD2 | TGCAGTGCTAGCTTCCGCGGGAGGACCTACGAGCAGTACTTC | CSASFRGRTYEQYF
TRBJ1-5 | TRBV25-1 | many | TRBD1 | TGTGCCAGCAGTGAGCAGGGGGCGAGCAATCAGCCCCAGCATTTT | CASSEQGASNQPQHF
TRBJ1-2 | TRBV28 | many | . | TGTGCCAGCAGTTTATTACCAGGGGAGGATGGCTACACCTTC | CASSLLPGEDGYTF
TRBJ1-1 | TRBV28 | many | . | TGTGCCAGCAGTATACCGGGACTACTGAACACTGAAGCTTTCTTT | CASSIPGLLNTEAFF
TRBJ1-1 | TRBV24-1 | . | . | TGTGCCACCTCCGGGACTTACACTGAAGCTTTCTTT | CATSGTYTEAFF
TRBJ2-1 | TRBV25-1 | many | TRBD2 | TGTGCCAGCAGTCCTAGCGGGAGAAGGAATGAGCAGTTCTTC | CASSPSGRRNEQFF
TRBJ2-5 | TRBV19 | once | . | TGTGCCAGTAGTATTGTCGGGGGTCCAGAGACCCAGTACTTC | CASSIVGGPETQYF
TRBJ1-3 | TRBV28 | many | TRBD1 | TGTGCCAGCAGTTCCAGGGGGTTCGTTGGAAACACCATATATTTT | CASSSRGFVGNTIYF
TRBJ1-1 | TRBV30 | many | . | TGTGCCTGGAGTCACGGGGGGAACACTGAAGCTTTCTTT | CAWSHGGNTEAFF
TRBJ2-2 | TRBV20-1 | many | . | TGCAGTGCTAGTCAGGACACCGGGGAGCTGTTTTTT | CSASQDTGELFF
TRBJ2-5 | TRBV4-1 | many | TRBD1 | TGCGCCAGCAGCTTCTCGACAGGGGTCGTTGGGGAGACCCAGTACTTC | CASSFSTGVVGETQYF
TRBJ1-3 | TRBV4-1 | . | . | TGCGCCAGCAGCCACCCCCCCTCTGGAAACACCATATATTTT | CASSHPPSGNTIYF
TRBJ1-3 | TRBV28 | many | . | TGTGCCAGCACCTGGGGCGCAGGAAACACCATATATTTT | CASTWGAGNTIYF
TRBJ2-7 | TRBV3-1 | few | . | TGTGCCAGCAGCCAAGATCAAGGATTATTCTACGAGCAGTACTTC | CASSQDQGLFYEQYF
TRBJ2-7 | TRBV5-4 | many | TRBD1 | TGTGCCAGCAGCTTGTATTCGCAGGGGGCCCTCGAGCAGTACTTC | CASSLYSQGALEQYF
TRBJ2-3 | TRBV3-1 | many | . | TGTGCCAGCAGCCAACGACTAGTTCGAGGCACAGATACGCAGTATTTT | CASSQRLVRGTDTQYF
TRBJ2-7 | TRBV28 | many | TRBD1 | TGTGCCAGCGGGTGGGACAGGGTGTTCGAGCAGTACTTC | CASGWDRVFEQYF
TRBJ2-5 | TRBV5-8 | many | . | TGTGCCAGCAGCTTGGATACTGGGACCCAGTACTTC | CASSLDTGTQYF
TRBJ2-1 | TRBV29-1 | . | TRBD2 | TGCAGCGTTGGCCCCCTAGCGGGAGCACCCTCCAATGAGCAGTTCTTC | CSVGPLAGAPSNEQFF
TRBJ2-7 | TRBV7-6 | many | TRBD2 | TGTGCCAGCAGCGTTCTAGCGGCTTCCTACGAGCAGTACTTC | CASSVLAASYEQYF
TRBJ2-7 | TRBV28 | many | . | TGTGCCAGCAGCCCCAATACGTGGGGGAGCTCCTACGAGCAGTACTTC | CASSPNTWGSSYEQYF
TRBJ2-1 | TRBV15 | . | . | TGTGCCACCAGCAGAGAAGGGGGGAGCCGGGGGAATGAGCAGTTCTTC | CATSREGGSRGNEQFF
TRBJ1-6 | TRBV10-2 | many | TRBD1 | TGCGCCAGCGGTGTGACAGGGGCGTCCTATAATTCACCCCTCCACTTT | CASGVTGASYNSPLHF